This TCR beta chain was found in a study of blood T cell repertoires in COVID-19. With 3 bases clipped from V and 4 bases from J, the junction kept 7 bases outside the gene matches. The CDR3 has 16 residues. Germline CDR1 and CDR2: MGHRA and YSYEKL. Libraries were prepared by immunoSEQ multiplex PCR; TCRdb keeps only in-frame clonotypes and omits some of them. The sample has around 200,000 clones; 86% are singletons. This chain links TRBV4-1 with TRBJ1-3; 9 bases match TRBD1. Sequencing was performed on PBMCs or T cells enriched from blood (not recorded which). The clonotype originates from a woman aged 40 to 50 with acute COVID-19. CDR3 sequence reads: CASSQPGQGVGNTIYF. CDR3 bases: TGCGCCAGCAGCCAGCCGGGACAGGGTGTCGGAAACACCATATATTTT.